This T cell receptor (beta chain) appears in the sequencing data of a study of molecular identifiers for immune sequencing clone quantification. One entry per CDR3 protein results from TCRdb running MiXCR on the PCR reads. The table records about 330,000 distinct CDR3 sequences, over 20% of them present only once. Points on this clonotype: Its antigen is not identified. This sequence may be a read error, since a much larger clone differs from it by one base.

This CDR3 comprises 15 residues. Study outcomes and limitations: Spiked Jurkat TCR RNA equal to one cell could reportedly be picked out among 900,000 to 1,000,000 naive cells.

The sequence derives from a human donor in good health. Some libraries in this study had Jurkat cell RNA spiked in. This chain joins TRBV5-3 and TRBJ2-3; D tentatively fits TRBD1 or TRBD2 (6 bases each). TRBV5-3 is recorded as an ORF, its role being uncertain. The sample comprised naive CD8+ T cells from blood, with Jurkat cell RNA spiked in. Regarding subset: FACS-sorted CD8+CD4-CCR7+CD45RA+ naive T cells. The CDR3 spells CTSSLRGESTDTQYF. In DNA form, the CDR3 reads TGTACCAGCAGCTTGAGGGGGGAGTCCACAGATACGCAGTATTTT.